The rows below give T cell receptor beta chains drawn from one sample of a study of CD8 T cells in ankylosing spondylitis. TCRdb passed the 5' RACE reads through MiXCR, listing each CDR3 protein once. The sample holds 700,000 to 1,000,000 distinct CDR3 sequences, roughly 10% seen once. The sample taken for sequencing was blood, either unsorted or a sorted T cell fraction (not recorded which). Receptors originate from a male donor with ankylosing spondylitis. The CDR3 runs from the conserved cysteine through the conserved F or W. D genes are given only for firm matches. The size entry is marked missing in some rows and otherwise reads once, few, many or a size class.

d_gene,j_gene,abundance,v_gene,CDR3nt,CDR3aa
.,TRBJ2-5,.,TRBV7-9,TGTGCCAGCAGCTCGGGACGGACTTCGTACCAAGAGACCCAGTACTTC,CASSSGRTSYQETQYF
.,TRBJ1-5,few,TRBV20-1,TGCAGTGCCTCTGGGTCGGCCAATCAGCCCCAGCATTTT,CSASGSANQPQHF
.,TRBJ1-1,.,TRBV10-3,TGTGCCATCAGTGAAGAAAGGGTGGGAGACACTGAAGCTTTCTTT,CAISEERVGDTEAFF
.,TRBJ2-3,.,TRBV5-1,TGCGCCAGCAGCTTGGCCATCACAGGTAACATAGATGGCACAGATACGCAGTATTTT,CASSLAITGNIDGTDTQYF
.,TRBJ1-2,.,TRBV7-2,TGTGCCAGCAGCTTAGCGCTAGGACAAGGAGGCTACACCTTC,CASSLALGQGGYTF
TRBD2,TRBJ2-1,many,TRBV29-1,TGCAGCGTAAAGACTAGCGGGGATTACAATGAGCAGTTCTTC,CSVKTSGDYNEQFF
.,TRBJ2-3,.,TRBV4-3,TGCGCCAGCAGCCAAGACCCCCGGGACGCCAGACCTAGCACAGATACGCAGTATTTT,CASSQDPRDARPSTDTQYF
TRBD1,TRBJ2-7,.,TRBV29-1,TGCAGCGTTGAGACGACAGGGGTTGACGAGCAGTACTTC,CSVETTGVDEQYF
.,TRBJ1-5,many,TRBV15,TGTGCCACGGCAGGAGACCGTAATCAGCCCCAGCATTTT,CATAGDRNQPQHF
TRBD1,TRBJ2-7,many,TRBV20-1,TGCAGTGCTAGCTACAGGGGTTGGGAGCAGTACTTC,CSASYRGWEQYF
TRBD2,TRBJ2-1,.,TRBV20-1,TGCAGTGCTCCGCCCTTGAGGACTAGCGGATACAATGAGCAGTTCTTC,CSAPPLRTSGYNEQFF
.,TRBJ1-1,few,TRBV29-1,TGCAGCGTCTCCCCGAGGTTTTCAAACACTGAAGCTTTCTTT,CSVSPRFSNTEAFF
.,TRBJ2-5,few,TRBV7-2,TGTGCCAGCAGCACGACACAAGGACGGGAGACCCAGTACTTC,CASSTTQGRETQYF
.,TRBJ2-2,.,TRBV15,TGTGCCACCAGCAGAGATTATGGGCACATGAACACCGGGGAGCTGTTTTTT,CATSRDYGHMNTGELFF
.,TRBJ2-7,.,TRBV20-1,TGCAGTGCTAGCGGGGACAAGTTCTACGAGCAGTACTTC,CSASGDKFYEQYF
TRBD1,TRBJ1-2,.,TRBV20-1,TGCAGTGCTAGCAACCCGGGGACAGGGCCCCCCCTCTATGGCTACACCTTC,CSASNPGTGPPLYGYTF
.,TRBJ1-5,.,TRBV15,TGTGCCACCAGCAGAGCAGGGCGCAGCAATCAGCCCCAGCGTTTT,CATSRAGRSNQPQRF
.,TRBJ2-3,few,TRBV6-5,TGTGCCAGCAGTTACTCACAGGGACATCTTACGCAGTATTTT,CASSYSQGHLTQYF
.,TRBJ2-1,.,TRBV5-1,TGCGCCAGCAGCTGGGGGGACACCCACTCCTACAATGAGCAGTTCTTC,CASSWGDTHSYNEQFF
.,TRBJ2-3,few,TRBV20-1,TGCAGTGCTAGAGATGTCCGGATCACTAGCACAGATACGCAGTATTTT,CSARDVRITSTDTQYF
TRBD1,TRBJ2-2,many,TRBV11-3,TGTGCCAGCAGCGCGGGGACAGGCACCACCGGGGAGCTGTTTTTT,CASSAGTGTTGELFF
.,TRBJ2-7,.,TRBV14,TGTGCCAGCAGCCAAGATCTACGTGCCGAGCAGTACTTC,CASSQDLRAEQYF
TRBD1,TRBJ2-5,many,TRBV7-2,TGTGCCAGCAGCCCGGACAGGGGGGAGACCCAGTACTTC,CASSPDRGETQYF
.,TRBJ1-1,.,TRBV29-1,TGCAGCGTTGATAACAGTTGGGGGACTGAAGCTTTCTTT,CSVDNSWGTEAFF
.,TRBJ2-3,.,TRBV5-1,TGCGCCAGCAGCTTGGCCTCGGTGGAGCAGTATTTT,CASSLASVEQYF
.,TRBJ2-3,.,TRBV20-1,TGCTGTGCTAGAGGGTCGACAGGAGGTGGCACAGATACGCAGTATTTT,CCARGSTGGGTDTQYF
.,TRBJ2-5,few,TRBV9,TGTGCCAGCAGCGTTGGGGGGCACTACTCACAAGAGACCCAGTACTTC,CASSVGGHYSQETQYF
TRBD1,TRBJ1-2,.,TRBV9,TGTGCCAGCAGCGTAAATCAGGGGGACTATGGCTACACCTTC,CASSVNQGDYGYTF
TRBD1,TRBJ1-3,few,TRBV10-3,TGTGCCATCGCAGGGGGTTCTGGAAACACCATATATTTT,CAIAGGSGNTIYF
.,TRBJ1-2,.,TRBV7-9,TGTGCCAGCAGCTCGAACCAGGAGTCGAACGACTACTATGGCTACACCTTC,CASSSNQESNDYYGYTF
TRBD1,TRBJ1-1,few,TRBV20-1,TGCAGTGCTAGACTGGCAGGGGGCTGGACTGAAGCTTTCTTT,CSARLAGGWTEAFF
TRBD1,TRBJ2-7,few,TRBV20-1,TGCAGTGCTAGAGTAACAGGACAGGGTCGTAGCTACGAGCAGTACTTC,CSARVTGQGRSYEQYF
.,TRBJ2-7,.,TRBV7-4,TGTGCCAGCAGCCCAAGCTTAGTACAGGCCATACCTGAGGGCGAGCAGTACTTC,CASSPSLVQAIPEGEQYF
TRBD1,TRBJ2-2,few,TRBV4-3,TGCGCCAGCAGCCGGAACACAGGGGGCACCGGGGAGCTGTTTTTT,CASSRNTGGTGELFF
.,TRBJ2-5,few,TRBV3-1,TGTGCCAGCAGCCAGAACGACCGACTCGGAATGTACTTC,CASSQNDRLGMYF
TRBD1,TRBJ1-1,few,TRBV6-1,TGTGCCAGCAGTCGGACAGGGGGCGCTTACCCTGAAGCTTTCTTT,CASSRTGGAYPEAFF
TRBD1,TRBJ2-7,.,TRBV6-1,TGTGCCAGCACCCCAAGGGGGCACGATTCCTACGAGCAGTACTTC,CASTPRGHDSYEQYF
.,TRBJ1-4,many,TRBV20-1,TGCAGTGCGCCCGTGCGGGTGGGTGAAAAACTGTTTTTT,CSAPVRVGEKLFF
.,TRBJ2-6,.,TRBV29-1,TGCAGCGTCCTCTACCTAAGAAGCTCTGGGGCCAACGTCCTGACTTTC,CSVLYLRSSGANVLTF
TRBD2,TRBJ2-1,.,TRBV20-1,TGCAGTGCTAGCGGACTAGCGGGAGGTACTAGTTTTGATGAGCAGTTCTTC,CSASGLAGGTSFDEQFF
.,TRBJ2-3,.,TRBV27,TGTGCCAGCAGTTGGGGAGACACAGATACGCAGTATTTT,CASSWGDTDTQYF
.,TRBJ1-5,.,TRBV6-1,TGTGCCAGCCGTGGCGACATCTATCAGCCCCAGCATTTT,CASRGDIYQPQHF
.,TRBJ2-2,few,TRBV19,TGTGCCAGTAGTATGCGGCCGGGACGGGCTGGCACCGGGGAGCTGTTTTTT,CASSMRPGRAGTGELFF
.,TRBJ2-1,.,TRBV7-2,TGTGCCAGCAGCTTAGAACGGGGCAGGGTAGGGCAGTTCTTC,CASSLERGRVGQFF
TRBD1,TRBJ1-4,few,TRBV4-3,TGCGCCAGCAGCCAAGGATTCTACCCGCAGGGGGAGGAAAAACTGTTTTTT,CASSQGFYPQGEEKLFF
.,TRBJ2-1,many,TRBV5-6,TGTGCCAGCAGCTTGGATCAGGGGAAAATTTACAATGAGCAGTTCTTC,CASSLDQGKIYNEQFF
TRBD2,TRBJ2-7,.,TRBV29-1,TGCAGCGCCTGGGACTATAACGAGCAGTACTTC,CSAWDYNEQYF
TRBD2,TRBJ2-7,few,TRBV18,TGTGCCAGCTCACCCGGGAGGACCTACTCCTACGAGCAGTACTTC,CASSPGRTYSYEQYF